This T cell receptor beta chain was sequenced during a study of neurological immune-mediated disorders. Study-wide results and caveats: In HTLV-1-associated myelopathy, TCR clonal expansion was greatest, whereas multiple sclerosis had the least, falling below healthy controls. Sharing of CDR3 amino acid sequences among expanded clones across subjects was absent, suggesting private repertoires in all groups.

The output of every sequencing run exceeded 190 million TCR-beta sequences, derived from 15-18 subjects. TCRdb recomputed calls from the 5' RACE reads with MiXCR, one row per CDR3 protein. The sample shows about 71,000 distinct CDR3 sequences, about an eighth of them seen only once. J lost 0 bases, V lost 4 bases, and 6 bases had no gene match. In germline, CDR1 is SGDLS, CDR2 YYNGEE. This CDR3 region has 16 residues. This clonotype was observed at least ten times. Its antigen remains unknown. Indicated time point: longitudinal time-point 1 (baseline). This chain uses TRBV9 with TRBJ1-3; 8 bases are shared with TRBD1. This receptor was taken from a female donor with HTLV-1-associated myelopathy (HAM/TSP). Sequencing input: PBMCs. CDR3 protein: CASSLRTGISGNTIYF. CDR3 nucleotide sequence: TGTGCCAGCAGCCTCCGGACAGGGATCTCTGGAAACACCATATATTTT.